The rows below give T cell receptor beta chains drawn from one sample of a study of control samples from healthy donors and cancer patients. Profiled with immunoSEQ multiplex PCR; TCRdb holds only in-frame clones, not every one. The profile shows about 160,000 clones, approximately 90% of them singletons. Material: blood. Receptor source: a man aged 25 to 45 in good health. Both conserved end residues are part of each CDR3. The D gene is left open where the match is weak. Part of the rows lack a size; the others show once, few, many or a class for expanded clones.

size,D,V,J,CDR3,DNA
.,TRBD2,TRBV6-1,TRBJ2-5,CASSEASGGPETQYF,TGTGCCAGCAGTGAAGCTAGCGGGGGTCCGGAGACCCAGTACTTC
.,.,TRBV3-1/TRBV3-2,TRBJ1-4,CASSQGNTINEKLFF,TGTGCCAGCAGCCAAGGAAACACCATTAATGAAAAACTGTTTTTT
.,.,TRBV25-1,TRBJ2-7,CASSESKRLPYEQYF,TGTGCCAGCAGTGAATCGAAGCGGTTACCCTACGAGCAGTACTTC
once,TRBD1,TRBV4-2,TRBJ1-2,CASSQEQGSTGNYGYTF,TGTGCCAGCAGCCAAGAACAGGGGTCGACGGGTAACTATGGCTACACCTTC
.,.,TRBV9,TRBJ1-1,CASSASGRANTEAFF,TGTGCCAGCAGCGCCTCAGGTAGGGCGAACACTGAAGCTTTCTTT
.,TRBD1,TRBV29-1,TRBJ1-4,CSVTGGTEKLFF,TGCAGCGTGACAGGGGGGACTGAAAAACTGTTTTTT
.,.,TRBV15,TRBJ2-1,CATRKVTGDSYNEQFF,TGTGCCACCAGAAAGGTCACCGGGGACTCCTACAATGAGCAGTTCTTC
.,.,TRBV29-1,TRBJ2-1,CSVGRAFRDLGYEQFF,TGCAGCGTCGGACGCGCCTTCCGGGACTTGGGGTATGAGCAGTTCTTC
.,.,TRBV19,TRBJ2-1,CASSMHPPGGGEQFF,TGTGCCAGTAGTATGCATCCTCCTGGGGGTGGTGAGCAGTTCTTC
.,.,TRBV6-5,TRBJ2-5,CASIRERETQYF,TGTGCCAGCATACGGGAGAGAGAGACCCAGTACTTC
.,.,TRBV6-5,TRBJ2-5,CASRDRSLQETQYF,TGTGCCAGCAGGGACCGATCCCTCCAAGAGACCCAGTACTTC
.,.,TRBV10-2,TRBJ1-5,CASSEGEQPQHF,TGCGCCAGCAGTGAAGGGGAACAGCCCCAGCATTTT
.,.,TRBV6-2/TRBV6-3,TRBJ2-2,CASSAQGSTGELFF,TGTGCCAGCAGTGCGCAGGGGAGCACCGGGGAGCTGTTTTTT
.,TRBD1,TRBV27,TRBJ1-4,CASSSMGQGATNEKLFF,TGTGCCAGCAGTTCGATGGGACAGGGGGCAACTAATGAAAAACTGTTTTTT
.,TRBD2,TRBV5-1,TRBJ2-7,CASSSGGLAGVDGFHEQYF,TGCGCCAGCAGCTCTGGGGGACTAGCGGGAGTTGATGGTTTCCACGAGCAGTACTTC
.,TRBD1,TRBV6-5,TRBJ1-1,CASSFHRGNTEAFF,TGTGCCAGCAGTTTTCACAGGGGGAACACTGAAGCTTTCTTT
.,.,TRBV6-5,TRBJ1-2,CASSSSGTGVGYTF,.
.,.,TRBV27,TRBJ1-1,CASSTSPGLNTEAFF,TGTGCCAGCAGTACCAGCCCAGGTTTGAACACTGAAGCTTTCTTT
.,TRBD2,TRBV28,TRBJ2-7,CASSFEGLAGTEQYF,TGTGCCAGCAGTTTTGAGGGACTAGCGGGAACCGAGCAGTACTTC
.,.,TRBV28,TRBJ1-3,CASSLGLTTGNTIYF,TGTGCCAGCAGTTTGGGGTTAACGACCGGAAACACCATATATTTT
.,.,TRBV9,TRBJ1-2,CASSPYSSRGGFNYGYTF,TGTGCCAGCAGCCCATATTCCTCCCGAGGGGGGTTCAACTATGGCTACACCTTC
.,.,TRBV7-2,TRBJ1-2,CASSSPLSPTNYGYTF,TGTGCCAGCAGCTCCCCTCTTAGCCCTACTAACTATGGCTACACCTTC
.,.,TRBV28,TRBJ1-2,CASSPSFWGYTF,TGTGCCAGCAGCCCCTCCTTTTGGGGCTACACCTTC
few,.,TRBV3-1/TRBV3-2,TRBJ2-5,CASSQGTRETQYF,TGTGCCAGCAGCCAAGGTACAAGGGAGACCCAGTACTTC
once,.,TRBV5-1,TRBJ2-3,CASSLPIGTDTQYF,TGCGCCAGCAGCTTACCCATCGGCACAGATACGCAGTATTTT
once,.,TRBV18,TRBJ1-4,CASSSGQNEKLFF,TGTGCCAGCTCATCTGGACAGAATGAAAAACTGTTTTTT